Presented here are 10 T cell receptor beta chains from one specimen sequenced in a study of T cells in Graves' hyperthyroidism and ophthalmopathy. Amplification yielded TCR beta CDR3 regions, with RNA transcripts as the source. Researchers ran a first-round RT-PCR on the TCR CDR3 using the HTBI primer set. TCRdb fed the multiplex PCR reads into MiXCR, producing one record per CDR3 protein. The sample yields about 49,000 distinct CDR3 sequences, roughly 56% seen once. The sequencing sample was made of peripheral blood or thyroid tissue (not recorded which). Every receptor here comes from a man between 18 and 35 years old with Graves' hyperthyroidism.

This clonotype was detected many times. In DNA, the CDR3 is TGCAGCGTGGGGACTAGCGGGGGGGGTGAGCAGTACTTC. It is translated as CSVGTSGGGEQYF. The chain links TRBV29-1 to TRBJ2-7; 16 positions agree with TRBD2. The CDR3 loop spans 13 amino acids. V shed 6 bases and J 7 bases; nucleotides not matched to a gene: 3. Per germline, CDR1 SQVTM and CDR2 ANQGSEA.

This chain connects TRBV7-8 to TRBJ2-5; 7 bases are shared with TRBD1. Germline V gene lookup returns CDR1 SGHVS and CDR2 FQNEAQ. The CDR3 consists of 14 residues. After removal of 3 bases from V and 5 bases from J, the junction contained 6 bases not matched to a gene. In DNA, the CDR3 is TGTGCCAGCAGCTTCGGACAGGTTTGGGAGACCCAGTACTTC. Translated: CASSFGQVWETQYF.

This clonotype was seen many times. The gene calls are TRBV27 and TRBJ1-1; 8 positions match TRBD1. Germline trimming cut 3 bases from V and 4 bases from J; bases unmatched to any gene: 4. This CDR3 has 14 amino acids. CDR1 MNHEY and CDR2 SMNVEV come from the germline V gene (reference sequence). CDR3 in DNA: TGTGCCAGCAGTTTTCTCACAGGGGGCACTGAAGCTTTCTTT. It encodes CASSFLTGGTEAFF.

The V call is TRBV20-1, the J call TRBJ2-7; 9 nucleotides agree with TRBD1. Germline V lookup: CDR1 DFQATT, CDR2 SNEGSKA (reference sequence). This CDR3 comprises 13 residues. Losses at the gene ends were 6 bases for V and 3 bases for J; bases not matched to a gene: 6. The CDR3, as DNA: TGCAGTGCAGTACCGGGACAGGGCTACGAGCAGTACTTC. It specifies CSAVPGQGYEQYF.

The genes are TRBV5-1 and TRBJ2-7, with a weak D call TRBD2 (5 bases). Between the trimmed V and J ends, which lost 4 bases and 1 base, there was a span of 6 bases. The CDR3 extends over 12 amino acids. Germline V gene data show CDR1 as SGHRS and CDR2 as YFSETQ. CDR3 nucleotide sequence: TGCGCCAGCAGCGGCGGGTCCTACGAGCAGTACTTC. Residues: CASSGGSYEQYF.

The chain has TRBV5-1 and TRBJ2-5; TRBD2 matches 9 bases. This CDR3 has 17 residues. Trimming took 0 bases from V and 5 from J; bases not matched to a gene: 11. Germline lookup yields CDR1 SGHRS and CDR2 YFSETQ. CDR3 nucleotide sequence: TGCGCCAGCAGCTTGGGATCCTATAGCGGGAGACGGGAGACCCAGTACTTC. Translation gives CASSLGSYSGRRETQYF.

This clonotype was seen only once. The J gene is TRBJ1-2, the V gene TRBV2, with D unresolved. Between the trimmed V and J ends, which lost 6 bases and 4 bases, there was a span of 12 bases. The CDR3 is 13 amino acids. Germline CDR1 is SNHLY and CDR2 is FYNNEI. The CDR3 DNA reads as TGTGCCAGCAGAGGCCGGGGTGGCTATGGCTACACCTTC. Encoded protein: CASRGRGGYGYTF.

This clonotype was detected ten times or more. Written as DNA, the CDR3 is TGTGCCAGCAGTCGCAGTGCGGACTCCTACGAGCAGTACTTC. It translates to CASSRSADSYEQYF. The gene calls are TRBV6-5 and TRBJ2-7, with D unclear. This CDR3 has 14 residues. Germline loops: CDR1 MNHEY, CDR2 SVGAGI. V was shortened by 5 bases and J by 0 bases, with 11 bases between the two germline ends.

Points on this clonotype: Mismatch with germline at one junction end may stem from a read error. The gene calls are TRBV10-2 and TRBJ2-7; no clear D. Per germline, CDR1 WSHSY and CDR2 SAAADI. The CDR3 runs to 11 residues. As DNA, the CDR3 is TGCGCCGGCAGCCATAGTTCGGAGCGGTACTTC. This sequence encodes CAGSHSSERYF.

In its sample, this clonotype was seen many times. The chain carries TRBV15 and TRBJ2-5; 9 bases are a match to TRBD1. This CDR3 contains 19 residues. The germline V gene encodes CDR1 LNHNV and CDR2 YYDKDF (reference sequence). V shed 4 bases, J shed 0 bases, and the junction held 15 bases outside the gene matches. The CDR3 sequence: CATSISEYSRDRDQETQYF. CDR3 nucleotides: TGTGCCACCAGCATTTCTGAATACTCCCGGGACAGGGACCAAGAGACCCAGTACTTC.